The 12 T cell receptor beta chains below were found in one sample sequenced in a study of tumor and adjacent non-tumor tissue in lung cancer. No cell sorting was done before RNA was extracted from the tissue. Distant lung tissue was collected more than 3 cm away from the tumor edge. A modified ARM-PCR protocol with three rounds of nested PCR amplified TCRbeta. TCRdb re-derived calls from the multiplex PCR reads in MiXCR, one entry per CDR3 protein. The sample lists about 50,000 distinct CDR3 sequences; 74% were seen once. The sequencing input was distant non-tumor lung tissue. The source of these receptors is a woman aged 60-75 years with non-small cell lung cancer.

With regard to this clonotype: One end of the junction is discordant with germline, which a read error may explain. The J gene is TRBJ2-1, the V gene TRBV2, with D maybe TRBD1 (5 bases). The CDR3 runs to 14 residues. Germline loops: CDR1 SNHLY, CDR2 FYNNEI. CDR3 sequence: CASRHKGYLNEKFF. The CDR3 DNA is TGTGCCAGCAGACACAAGGGGTACCTCAATGAGAAGTTCTTC.

As to this clonotype: One junction end does not reproduce the germline sequence, and a read error may be involved. This chain links TRBV4-1 with TRBJ2-5; 14 nucleotides line up with TRBD2. The CDR3 contains 16 residues. Germline V CDR1 and CDR2: MGHRA, YSYEKL. This CDR3 reads CAGSQDGLAGGESQYF. The CDR3 DNA is TGCGCCGGCAGCCAAGATGGACTAGCGGGGGGAGAGAGCCAGTACTTC.

Of note for this clonotype: Relative to the germline gene, one junction end is altered; a read error may explain this. The DNA for the CDR3 is TGTGCCAGCATTCAAGGGATCGGTAATAACAATGGTTACACCTTC. This encodes CASIQGIGNNNGYTF. The chain recombines TRBV28 with TRBJ1-2, with D unclear. The germline CDR1 and CDR2 sequences are MDHEN and SYDVKM. The CDR3 contains 15 residues.

As regards this clonotype: Here the CDR3 omits its conserved ending phenylalanine or tryptophan, so a read error is the likely source. The V call is TRBV14, the J call TRBJ2-1, with D maybe TRBD2 (6 bases). The germline gives CDR1 SGHDN, CDR2 FVKESK. This CDR3 is 14 amino acids long. The CDR3 DNA follows: TGTGCCAGCATCCAAGGAGGGCCCCACAATGAGCAGTTCTTA. Amino acids: CASIQGGPHNEQFL.

The gene calls are TRBV29-1 and TRBJ1-2; tentatively, D is TRBD1 (5 bases). Germline V gene sequence: CDR1 SQVTM, CDR2 ANQGSEA. CDR3 length equals 11 residues. The CDR3 reads CSIPSRGGYTF. CDR3 DNA: TGCAGTATTCCAAGTAGGGGTGGCTACACCTTC.

The table lists this clonotype with a few counts. The genes are TRBV4-1 and TRBJ2-7; TRBD2 might be the D (5 bases). V was pared by 8 bases and J by 4 bases, with 18 bases between. The CDR3 has 14 residues. The germline gives CDR1 MGHRA, CDR2 YSYEKL. CDR3 protein: CASGPTPDCYEQYF. DNA for the CDR3: TGCGCCAGCGGCCCAACTCCGGACTGTTACGAGCAGTACTTC.

The genes are TRBV4-3 and TRBJ2-5, with 9 positions matching TRBD2. The CDR3 is 18 amino acids. With V trimmed by 0 bases and J by 4 bases, 12 bases remained unmatched. Germline loops: CDR1 LGHNA, CDR2 YSLEER. The CDR3 DNA reads as TGCGCCAGCAGCCAAGATGCCTTAGCGGGAGTTGTGGGAGAGACCCAGTACTTC. It translates to CASSQDALAGVVGETQYF.

This clonotype appeared a single time. The V call is TRBV6-1, the J call TRBJ1-4; 7 nucleotides match TRBD1. Looked up from germline, CDR1 is MNHNS and CDR2 is SASEGT. V shed 11 bases, J shed 3 bases, and the junction held 18 bases outside the gene matches. The CDR3 contains 17 residues. The CDR3: CAGNEAFRGGPNEKLFF. The CDR3 bases are TGTGCCGGCAATGAAGCTTTCAGAGGGGGCCCTAATGAAAAACTGTTTTTT.

As regards this clonotype: The CDR3 end shows no conserved phenylalanine or tryptophan, and so a read error is likely. The V gene is TRBV11-2, the J gene TRBJ2-2, with D hard to call. Germline V gene sequence: CDR1 SGHAT, CDR2 FQNNGV. This CDR3 is built from 16 residues. This chain's CDR3 is CASSLVLVAHTGELFS. The CDR3 DNA is TGTGCCAGTAGCTTAGTATTGGTGGCGCACACCGGGGAGCTGTTTTCT.

Remarks on this clonotype: At one end the junction does not follow the germline gene, possibly because of a read error. V and J are TRBV29-1 and TRBJ1-1; TRBD1 is a possible D gene (5 bases). The CDR3 extends over 14 amino acids. CDR1 is SQVTM, CDR2 ANQGSEA, per germline. CDR3 coding DNA: TGCAGCGTTTCCTCCGGGACGGGGATGTCTGAAGCTTTGTTT. Its protein is CSVSSGTGMSEALF.

There are many counts of this clonotype. The CDR3 DNA reads as TGTGCCAGCAGGGACAACCGGGACAGGGGAGATACGCAGTATTTT. It is translated as CASRDNRDRGDTQYF. The chain carries TRBV6-1 and TRBJ2-3; 10 bases are shared with TRBD1. Germline-derived CDR1 and CDR2 are MNHNS and SASEGT. CDR3 length: 15 amino acids. The V gene end was trimmed by 6 bases and the J gene end by 5 bases; junction bases not matched to a gene: 8.

This clonotype was seen a single time. The conserved phenylalanine or tryptophan is not found at the CDR3 terminus, so this likely reflects a read error. As DNA, the CDR3 is TGTGCCAGCAGCCCGATGTACTCTGGGGCCGACGACCTGACTATC. Protein sequence: CASSPMYSGADDLTI. The rearrangement joins TRBV6-5 to TRBJ2-6; tentatively, D is TRBD1 (5 bases). Germline V gene lookup returns CDR1 MNHEY and CDR2 SVGAGI. Trimming removed 6 bases at V and 15 bases at J, with 24 bases between. There are 15 residues in the CDR3.